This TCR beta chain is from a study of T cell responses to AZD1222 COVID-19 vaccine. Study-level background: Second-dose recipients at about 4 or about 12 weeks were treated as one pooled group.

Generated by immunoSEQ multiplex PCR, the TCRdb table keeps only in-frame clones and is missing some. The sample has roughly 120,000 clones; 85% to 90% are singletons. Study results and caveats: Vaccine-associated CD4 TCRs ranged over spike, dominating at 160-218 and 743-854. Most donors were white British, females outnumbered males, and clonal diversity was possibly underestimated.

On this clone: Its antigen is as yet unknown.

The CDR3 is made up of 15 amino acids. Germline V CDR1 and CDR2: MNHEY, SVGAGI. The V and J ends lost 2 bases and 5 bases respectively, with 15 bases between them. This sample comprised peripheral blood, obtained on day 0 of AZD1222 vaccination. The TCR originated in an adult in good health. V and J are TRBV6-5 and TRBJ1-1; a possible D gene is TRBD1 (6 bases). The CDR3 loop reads CASSYGQTRGTEAFF. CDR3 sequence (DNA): TGTGCCAGCAGTTACGGCCAGACCAGGGGAACTGAAGCTTTCTTT.